Following are 18 T cell receptor beta chains from one sample sequenced in a study of T-cell memory formation after mild COVID-19. Each CDR3 protein gets one entry after TCRdb re-called the 5' RACE reads with MiXCR. Of over 400,000 distinct CDR3 sequences listed, around a quarter are singletons. The sequenced sample consisted of PBMCs or a T cell subset sorted from them (not recorded which). The source is an adult woman who had mild COVID-19 (a few samples of this study predate the infection). Cell type and time point are not known.

J is TRBJ1-4 and V is TRBV14, with D uncertain. The CDR3 spans 15 residues. Germline loops: CDR1 SGHDN, CDR2 FVKESK. The V and J ends lost 2 bases and 8 bases respectively, with 15 bases between them. The CDR3 sequence: CASSQQDLPQEKLFF. The CDR3 coding sequence is TGTGCCAGCAGCCAACAGGACCTCCCACAGGAAAAACTGTTTTTT.

This clonotype was seen only a few times. The chain combines TRBV7-2 with TRBJ2-1; the D gene is possibly TRBD1 (6 bases). Trimming cost V 5 bases and J 4 bases, with 12 bases left between them. This CDR3 contains 14 residues. Per germline, CDR1 SGHTA and CDR2 FQGNSA. The CDR3 nucleotides are TGTGCCAGCAGCCGCAACAGGGCATACAATGAGCAGTTCTTC. Translated, it gives CASSRNRAYNEQFF. The whole variable domain, filled in from reference TRBV7-2 and TRBJ2-1, reads GAGVSQSPSNKVTEKGKDVELRCDPISGHTALYWYRQSLGQGLEFLIYFQGNSAPDKSGLPSDRFSAERTGGSVSTLTIQRTQQEDSAVYLCASSRNRAYNEQFFGPGTRLTVL.

V gene TRBV7-3 combines with J gene TRBJ2-1; D is unresolved. The CDR3 is made up of 15 amino acids. Trimming pared 5 bases from V and 3 bases from J, leaving 14 bases between. Germline CDR1 and CDR2: SGHTA and FQGTGA. As DNA, the CDR3 is TGTGCCAGCAGCACCACCCCGGCGGACTACAATGAGCAGTTCTTC. Translated, it gives CASSTTPADYNEQFF.

The chain carries TRBV6-5 and TRBJ2-2, with D perhaps matching TRBD2 (6 bases). Germline assignment: CDR1 MNHEY and CDR2 SVGAGI. With 2 bases removed from V and 5 bases from J, the gap between germline ends came to 15 bases. The CDR3 has 16 amino acids. Here the CDR3 reads CASSYDHLGGTGELFF. The CDR3 bases are TGTGCCAGCAGTTACGACCATCTCGGGGGTACCGGGGAGCTGTTTTTT.

A few counts support this clonotype. The chain is built from TRBV3-1 and TRBJ1-5; D remains unclear. The CDR3 length is 17 residues. CDR1 is LGHDT, CDR2 YNNKEL, per germline (reference sequence). Trimming cost V 7 bases and J 1 base, with 20 bases left between them. CDR3 coding DNA: TGTGCCAGCAACCGAGTTCGGACGGGCCGGAGCAATCAGCCCCAGCATTTT. Amino acid sequence: CASNRVRTGRSNQPQHF.

This clonotype was counted a few times. This rearrangement joins TRBV30 to TRBJ2-6; no reliable D call. Trimming shortened V by 0 bases and J by 2 bases, and 11 bases separated the two germline ends. The CDR3 loop spans 16 amino acids. Germline lookup yields CDR1 GTSNPN and CDR2 SVGIG (reference sequence). The CDR3 bases are TGTGCCTGGAGTGTAAGACACCTCGCTGGGGCCAACGTCCTGACTTTC. It codes for CAWSVRHLAGANVLTF.

This clonotype has at least ten counts. The chain carries TRBV20-1 and TRBJ2-1; 9 bases agree with TRBD2. Germline CDR1 is DFQATT and CDR2 is SNEGSKA (reference sequence). The V and J ends lost 3 bases and 3 bases, in that order; junction bases with no gene match: 3. The CDR3 covers 14 residues. CDR3 sequence (DNA): TGCAGTGCTAGGACTAGCGGAGACTACAATGAGCAGTTCTTC. Translating gives CSARTSGDYNEQFF.

V is TRBV5-6 and J is TRBJ2-7; TRBD2 matches at 7 bases. This CDR3 region has 15 residues. The V gene end was trimmed by 6 bases and the J gene end by 0 bases; junction bases not matched to a gene: 9. Germline V lookup: CDR1 SGHDT, CDR2 YYEEEE. As DNA, the CDR3 is TGTGCCAGCACCGATGGGTTAGCGGGCTCCTACGAGCAGTACTTC. This gives the protein CASTDGLAGSYEQYF. The whole variable domain, remainder taken from reference TRBV5-6 and TRBJ2-7, is DAGVTQSPTHLIKTRGQQVTLRCSPKSGHDTVSWYQQALGQGPQFIFQYYEEEERQRGNFPDRFSGHQFPNYSSELNVNALLLGDSALYLCASTDGLAGSYEQYFGPGTRLTVT.

The chain is built from TRBV5-1 and TRBJ2-2, with TRBD2 matching over 11 bases. This CDR3 has 18 residues. J gave up 1 base and V 0 bases, and 5 bases lay outside the gene matches. From germline, CDR1 is SGHRS and CDR2 YFSETQ. The CDR3 is CASSLDLAGGLNTGELFF. CDR3 in DNA: TGCGCCAGCAGCTTGGATCTAGCGGGAGGTTTGAACACCGGGGAGCTGTTTTTT.

Only a few counts were recorded for this clonotype. The V and J genes are TRBV7-3 and TRBJ1-2; TRBD1 aligns across 10 bases. The CDR3 consists of 16 residues. Germline V gene lookup returns CDR1 SGHTA and CDR2 FQGTGA. The trim removed 0 bases at V and 4 bases at J, leaving 5 bases unmatched. CDR3 coding DNA: TGTGCCAGCAGCTTAACGGGGACAGGGGACAGCTATGGCTACACCTTC. Protein sequence: CASSLTGTGDSYGYTF.

In its sample, this clonotype was seen a few times. The V call is TRBV12-3 or TRBV12-4, the J call TRBJ1-5, with TRBD1 matching over 7 bases. The CDR3 runs to 16 residues. V lost 6 bases to trimming and J lost 6 bases; unmatched junction nucleotides: 14. The CDR3 reads CASSPREGASGQPQHF. The CDR3 bases are TGTGCCAGCAGCCCCCGGGAGGGGGCTTCGGGTCAGCCCCAGCATTTT.

This chain connects TRBV6-5 to TRBJ1-1; D is uncertain. CDR3 size: 13 residues. Looked up from germline, CDR1 is MNHEY and CDR2 is SVGAGI. V gave up 6 bases and J gave up 10 bases, with 18 bases separating them. The CDR3 here is CASRDPGVGRAFF. The CDR3 coding sequence is TGTGCCAGCAGGGACCCTGGTGTTGGTCGAGCTTTCTTT.

The table lists this clonotype with a few counts. J is TRBJ2-5 and V is TRBV2, with D perhaps TRBD2 (5 bases). Germline V CDR1 and CDR2: SNHLY, FYNNEI. The CDR3 is 13 amino acids. Trimming removed 7 bases from V and 2 bases from J, with 11 bases in between. The CDR3 is CASNRRPQETQYF. Written as DNA, the CDR3 is TGTGCCAGCAACCGGAGGCCTCAAGAGACCCAGTACTTC.

V gene TRBV19 combines with J gene TRBJ2-5; D perhaps matches TRBD1 (5 bases). V lost 5 bases to trimming and J lost 3 bases, with 10 bases between them. Germline-derived CDR1 and CDR2 are LNHDA and SQIVND (reference sequence). The CDR3 contains 13 residues. The CDR3, as DNA: TGTGCCAGTAGTTGGGCAGGGAAAGAGACCCAGTACTTC. Its translation: CASSWAGKETQYF.

This clonotype showed up many times. The CDR3 loop reads CASSQGGVNTEAFF. CDR3 nucleotides: TGCGCCAGCAGCCAAGGTGGCGTAAACACTGAAGCTTTCTTT. The chain couples TRBV4-1 to TRBJ1-1; no firm D call. The CDR3 is 14 residues long. V was pared by 1 base and J by 2 bases, with 8 bases between. Germline values: CDR1 MGHRA, CDR2 YSYEKL.

This clonotype was found a few times. The chain's CDR3 is CASSPGQGGFWDTEAFF. CDR3 bases: TGTGCCAGCAGTCCAGGGCAGGGGGGATTTTGGGACACTGAAGCTTTCTTT. This chain uses TRBV11-2 with TRBJ1-1, with 7 bases matching TRBD1. This CDR3 region has 17 residues. Germline loops: CDR1 SGHAT, CDR2 FQNNGV. V shed 6 bases, J shed 3 bases, and the junction held 16 bases outside the gene matches.

In its sample, this clonotype was seen a few times. CDR3 residues: CASSEALPDTQYF. CDR3 DNA sequence: TGTGCCAGCAGTGAAGCGCTTCCAGATACGCAGTATTTT. The chain employs TRBV6-1 and TRBJ2-3; no firm D call. Looked up from germline, CDR1 is MNHNS and CDR2 is SASEGT. The CDR3 extends over 13 amino acids. Deletions cut 0 bases from V and 4 bases from J, with 5 bases between.

The V call is TRBV18, the J call TRBJ2-7; D uncertain. V dropped 3 bases and J dropped 6 bases, with 21 bases sitting between them. This CDR3 is 16 amino acids long. Germline CDR1 KGHSH, CDR2 LQKENI. CDR3 protein: CASSPGKGRVVLEQYF. As DNA, the CDR3 is TGTGCCAGCTCACCGGGTAAGGGCCGTGTTGTCCTCGAGCAGTACTTC.